This is a list of T cell receptor beta chains from one sample in a study of T cell changes during pregnancy in multiple sclerosis. Measured with immunoSEQ multiplex PCR; TCRdb has only the in-frame clones, and not every one. Of some 77,000 clones listed, around 90% are singletons. The starting material was peripheral blood, obtained in the second trimester of pregnancy. Receptors originate from a female donor in good health, enrolled as a control in a pregnancy study. Each CDR3 is given without its conserved first and last residue.

V,J,CDR3
TRBV7-2,TRBJ2-1,ASSIRGGRGPYNEQF
TRBV6-5,TRBJ1-2,ASSGTRDSKGGYT
TRBV6-1,TRBJ1-2,ASTYTGQSNYGYT
TRBV28,TRBJ1-1,ASSLWQVNTEAF
TRBV5-1,TRBJ2-5,ASSLASGTGGETQY
TRBV27,TRBJ2-2,ASSLGTGGGLF
TRBV7-2,TRBJ1-2,ASSLGGNYGYT
TRBV5-1,TRBJ1-2,ASSSGQGYGYT
TRBV19,TRBJ2-1,ASSTRQGLSSYNEQF
TRBV30,TRBJ2-2,AWRHSNTGELF
TRBV10-3,TRBJ1-2,AISPGGRGYT
TRBV7-9,TRBJ1-4,ASSPRQGRATNEKLF
TRBV6-1,TRBJ2-1,ASRSPSYNEQF
TRBV27,TRBJ1-1,ASSLSVMNTEAF